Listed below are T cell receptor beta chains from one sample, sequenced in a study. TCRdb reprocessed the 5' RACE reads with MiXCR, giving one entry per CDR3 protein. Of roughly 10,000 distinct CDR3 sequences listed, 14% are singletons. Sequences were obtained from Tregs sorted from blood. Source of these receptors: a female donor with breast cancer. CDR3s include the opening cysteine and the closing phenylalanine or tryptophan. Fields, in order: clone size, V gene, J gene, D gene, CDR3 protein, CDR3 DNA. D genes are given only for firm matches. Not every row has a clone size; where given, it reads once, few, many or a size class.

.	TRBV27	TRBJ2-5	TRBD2	CASSFQTSGVETQYF	TGTGCCAGCAGTTTCCAGACTAGCGGGGTGGAGACCCAGTACTTC
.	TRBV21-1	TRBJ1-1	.	CASSGTALNTEAFF	TGTGCCAGCAGCGGGACCGCCTTGAACACTGAAGCTTTCTTT
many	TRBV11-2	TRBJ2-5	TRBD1	CASRLVFRGRKETQYF	TGTGCCAGCAGGCTAGTTTTCAGGGGGCGGAAAGAGACCCAGTACTTC
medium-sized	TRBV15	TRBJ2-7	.	CATSRGPSYEQYF	TGTGCCACCAGCAGGGGACCCTCCTACGAGCAGTACTTC
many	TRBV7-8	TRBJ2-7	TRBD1	CASSPRRDRGSYEQYF	TGTGCCAGCAGCCCAAGACGGGACAGGGGCTCCTACGAGCAGTACTTC
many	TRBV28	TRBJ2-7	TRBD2	CATSTLAGGLYEQYF	TGTGCCACCTCCACGCTAGCGGGAGGGTTGTACGAGCAGTACTTC
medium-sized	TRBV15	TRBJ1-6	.	CATSRARGVTPLHF	TGTGCCACCAGCAGAGCTAGGGGGGTAACACCCCTCCACTTT
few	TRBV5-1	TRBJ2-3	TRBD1	CASSHGTGESTDTQYF	TGCGCCAGCAGCCATGGGACAGGGGAGAGTACAGATACGCAGTATTTT
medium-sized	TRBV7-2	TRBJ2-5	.	CASSLGSGAGETQYF	TGTGCCAGCAGCTTAGGGTCCGGGGCAGGAGAGACCCAGTACTTC
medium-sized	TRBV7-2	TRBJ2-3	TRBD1	CASSSDRAPDTQYF	TGTGCCAGCAGCTCGGACAGGGCGCCAGATACGCAGTATTTT
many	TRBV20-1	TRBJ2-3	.	CSAMGSLYSSTDTQYF	TGCAGTGCTATGGGGAGCCTTTACTCTAGCACAGATACGCAGTATTTT
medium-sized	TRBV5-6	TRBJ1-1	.	CASSYEAMNTEAFF	TGTGCCAGCAGCTATGAGGCTATGAACACTGAAGCTTTCTTT
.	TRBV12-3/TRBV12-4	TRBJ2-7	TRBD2	CASSLGTSGGIYEQYF	TGTGCCAGCAGTTTAGGGACTAGCGGTGGGATTTACGAGCAGTACTTC
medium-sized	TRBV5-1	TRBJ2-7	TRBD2	CASSLRGGPGEQYF	TGCGCCAGCAGCTTGCGGGGGGGCCCTGGCGAGCAGTACTTC
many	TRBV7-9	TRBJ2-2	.	CASSFGRGLAGELFF	TGTGCCAGCAGCTTCGGCAGGGGACTGGCCGGGGAGCTGTTTTTT
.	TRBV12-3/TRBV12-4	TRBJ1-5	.	CASSLSTGEPQHF	TGTGCCAGCAGTTTAAGTACAGGCGAGCCCCAGCATTTT
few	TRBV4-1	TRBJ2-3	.	CASSPTGRIPTDTQYF	TGCGCCAGCAGCCCCACTGGACGGATACCCACAGATACGCAGTATTTT
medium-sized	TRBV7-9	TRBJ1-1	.	CASSPDWDTEAFF	TGTGCCAGCAGCCCTGATTGGGACACTGAAGCTTTCTTT
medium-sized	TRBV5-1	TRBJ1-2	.	CASSLESNAGYTF	TGCGCCAGCAGCTTGGAAAGCAACGCGGGCTACACCTTC
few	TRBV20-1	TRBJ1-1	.	CRASAQGDAEAFF	TGCAGGGCTAGTGCGCAGGGCGACGCTGAAGCTTTCTTT